The text below deals with one TCR beta chain. Its cognate antigen is unknown. The CDR3 is 14 amino acids. Losses at the gene ends were 5 bases for V and 4 bases for J; bases not matched to a gene: 2. Germline V gives CDR1 PRHDT, CDR2 FYEKMQ (reference sequence). The record originates from a study of cytomegalovirus exposure and HLA in healthy donors. Study conclusions and caveats: Usually a TCR sequence was rare, but some public TCRs were found in many donors. In a later analysis, across HLA loci, associated TCR counts were highest for DRB1, lowest for HLA-C. In a later analysis, TCR beta V- and J-gene trimming showed a link to a missense DCLRE1C variant.

PCR primers comprised 60 Vbeta and 13 Jbeta primers. Using immunoSEQ multiplex PCR, the repertoire was profiled, and TCRdb retains in-frame clones only, with some absent. The sample contains some 130,000 clones, approximately 84% of which appear only once. The source of this sequence is a boy between 2 and 10 years old in good health and CMV-seronegative. The chain combines TRBV13 with TRBJ1-3; 10 nucleotides line up with TRBD1. What was sequenced was PBMCs. In DNA, the CDR3 is TGTGCCAGCAGCCGACAGGGGGCAGGAAACACCATATATTTT. Protein product: CASSRQGAGNTIYF.